This entry describes one TCR beta chain. Distinct nucleotide sequences in the sample also encode this CDR3. TCRdb keeps only in-frame clones here, not all; method: immunoSEQ multiplex PCR. The sample records 200,000 or so clones, 75% to 85% being singletons. The data were taken from a study of cytomegalovirus exposure and HLA in healthy donors. Sequencing was carried out using PBMCs. This TCR came from a woman aged 25 to 39 in good health and CMV-seropositive.

The CDR3: CASSGLADQETQYF. CDR3 coding DNA: TGTGCCAGCAGTGGACTAGCAGATCAAGAGACCCAGTACTTC. The genes are TRBV2 and TRBJ2-5, with 7 bases that match TRBD2. Germline values: CDR1 SNHLY, CDR2 FYNNEI. The CDR3 covers 14 residues. V was pared by 4 bases and J by 2 bases, with 4 bases of the junction left unmatched.